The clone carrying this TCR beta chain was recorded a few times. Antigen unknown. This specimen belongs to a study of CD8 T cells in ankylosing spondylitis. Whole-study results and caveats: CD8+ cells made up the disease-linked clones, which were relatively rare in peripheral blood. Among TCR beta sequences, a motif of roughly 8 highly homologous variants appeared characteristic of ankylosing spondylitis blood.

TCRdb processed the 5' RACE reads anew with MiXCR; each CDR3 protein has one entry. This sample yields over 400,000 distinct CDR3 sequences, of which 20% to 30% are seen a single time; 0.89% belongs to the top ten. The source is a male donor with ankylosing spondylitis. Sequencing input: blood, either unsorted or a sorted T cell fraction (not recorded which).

In nucleotides, the CDR3 is TGCGCCAGCAGCTTGGCCCAAACAGGGGGCTCCTACAATGAGCAGTTCTTC. As protein: CASSLAQTGGSYNEQFF. The gene calls are TRBV5-1 and TRBJ2-1, with TRBD1 matching over 8 bases. The CDR3 runs 17 residues. CDR1 and CDR2 from the germline V gene are SGHRS and YFSETQ. J was trimmed by 0 bases and V by 0 bases; bases with no gene match: 5.